A selection of T cell receptor beta chains follows, all from one sample in a study of control samples from healthy donors and cancer patients. The table came from immunoSEQ multiplex PCR; TCRdb's copy has only in-frame clones and leaves some out. The table records around 120,000 clones, roughly 94% of them present only once. Sequenced material: blood. The receptors here all came from a man aged 30 to 39 in good health. The CDR3 runs from the conserved cysteine through the conserved F or W. Fields, in order: D gene, V gene, clone size, J gene, CDR3 DNA, CDR3 protein. A D gene is named only where the DNA matches it firmly. The size entry is marked missing in some rows and otherwise reads once, few, many or a size class.

D: NA
V: TRBV6-2/TRBV6-3
size: NA
J: TRBJ2-7
DNA: TGTGCCAGCAGTTACTCTAAAAAGGGGAACTACGAGCAGTACTTC
CDR3: CASSYSKKGNYEQYF

D: NA
V: TRBV5-1
size: NA
J: TRBJ2-7
DNA: TGCGCCAGCAGCTTGGCCACGGGATCGGGCTACGAGCAGTACTTC
CDR3: CASSLATGSGYEQYF

D: NA
V: TRBV15
size: NA
J: TRBJ2-3
DNA: TGTGCCACCAGCAGGTGGGGGGCCCGCACAGATACGCAGTATTTT
CDR3: CATSRWGARTDTQYF

D: TRBD1
V: TRBV29-1
size: NA
J: TRBJ2-1
DNA: TGCAGCGTTGGGGGACAGGGACCGCTACGCAATGAGCAGTTCTTC
CDR3: CSVGGQGPLRNEQFF

D: NA
V: TRBV3-1/TRBV3-2
size: NA
J: TRBJ1-2
DNA: TGTGCCAGCAGCCGGCGACAGTACCAGGTAACTGCGGGAAGAACTAACTATGGCTACACCTTC
CDR3: CASSRRQYQVTAGRTNYGYTF

D: TRBD1
V: TRBV27
size: NA
J: TRBJ1-3
DNA: TGTGCCAGCAGTCCTCGTTGGACAGGGCCTTCGGGAAACACCATATATTTT
CDR3: CASSPRWTGPSGNTIYF

D: TRBD2
V: TRBV18
size: NA
J: TRBJ2-5
DNA: TGTGCCAGCTCCCCGGCGCGGGGGGCCCGGGAGACCCAGTACTTC
CDR3: CASSPARGARETQYF

D: NA
V: TRBV6-2/TRBV6-3
size: NA
J: TRBJ2-5
DNA: TGTGCCAGCAGTTACGTGGAGGAAGCCGAAGAGACCCAGTACTTC
CDR3: CASSYVEEAEETQYF

D: NA
V: TRBV27
size: NA
J: TRBJ2-1
DNA: TGTGCCAGCAGTTTTCAGGGGTGGAACAATGAGCAGTTCTTC
CDR3: CASSFQGWNNEQFF

D: TRBD1
V: TRBV19
size: NA
J: TRBJ2-1
DNA: TGTGCCAGCGGACAGGGCAATGAGCAGTTCTTC
CDR3: CASGQGNEQFF

D: NA
V: TRBV28
size: NA
J: TRBJ2-5
DNA: TGTGCCAGCAGTTTGTTTCTGGTACGGGAGACCCAGTACTTC
CDR3: CASSLFLVRETQYF

D: TRBD2
V: TRBV3-1/TRBV3-2
size: NA
J: TRBJ2-7
DNA: TGTGCCAGCAGCCAGGGACTAGCGGGGTCCTACGAGCAGTACTTC
CDR3: CASSQGLAGSYEQYF

D: NA
V: TRBV11-2
size: NA
J: TRBJ1-1
DNA: TGTGCCAGCAGCCCTGGACAAGAAGCTTTCTTT
CDR3: CASSPGQEAFF

D: NA
V: TRBV19
size: NA
J: TRBJ2-1
DNA: TGTGCCAGTAGTATAGGGGGTTTCTCCTACAATGAGCAGTTCTTC
CDR3: CASSIGGFSYNEQFF

D: NA
V: TRBV6-4
size: NA
J: TRBJ1-5
DNA: TGTGCCAGCAGTGACCCCTCGTCCAGTGGGAGGAATCAGCCCCAGCATTTT
CDR3: CASSDPSSSGRNQPQHF

D: NA
V: TRBV5-1
size: NA
J: TRBJ2-7
DNA: TGCGCCAGCAGGCCGACGGGGTCCTACGAGCAGTACTTC
CDR3: CASRPTGSYEQYF

D: NA
V: TRBV7-9
size: NA
J: TRBJ2-7
DNA: TGTGCCAGCAGTGCCCGGACACTTAGCTCCTACGAGCAGTACTTC
CDR3: CASSARTLSSYEQYF

D: NA
V: TRBV30
size: NA
J: TRBJ2-7
DNA: TGTGCCGGGACGGGGAGCTCCTACGAGCAGTACTTC
CDR3: CAGTGSSYEQYF

D: NA
V: TRBV2
size: NA
J: TRBJ1-1
DNA: TGTGCCAGCAGCCTTCAGGGTCGGGGTCGGGCTTTCTTT
CDR3: CASSLQGRGRAFF

D: NA
V: TRBV4-3
size: NA
J: TRBJ1-3
DNA: TGCGCCAGCAGCCAACGCGCCGAAGGAAACACCATATATTTT
CDR3: CASSQRAEGNTIYF

D: NA
V: TRBV11-2
size: NA
J: TRBJ2-4
DNA: TGTGCCAGCAGCTCCAGACGTGCCAAAAACATTCAGTACTTC
CDR3: CASSSRRAKNIQYF

D: NA
V: TRBV2
size: NA
J: TRBJ1-5
DNA: TGTGCCAGCAGTGAGGGGCAGGATAATCAGCCCCAGCATTTT
CDR3: CASSEGQDNQPQHF

D: NA
V: TRBV5-1
size: NA
J: TRBJ2-5
DNA: TGCGCCAGCAGCCCCAGCCAAGAGACCCAGTACTTC
CDR3: CASSPSQETQYF

D: NA
V: TRBV18
size: NA
J: TRBJ1-3
DNA: TGTGCCAGCTCACCACCAACAGGGCCGACTGGAAACACCATATATTTT
CDR3: CASSPPTGPTGNTIYF

D: NA
V: TRBV6-1
size: NA
J: TRBJ1-2
DNA: TGTGCCAGCAGTGAAGATATGGAGGGCCTCAACCCGTCCCTTTATGGCTACACCTTC
CDR3: CASSEDMEGLNPSLYGYTF

D: NA
V: TRBV6-2/TRBV6-3
size: NA
J: TRBJ1-1
DNA: TGTGCCAGCAGTTCCCCGGGGATGAACACTGAAGCTTTCTTT
CDR3: CASSSPGMNTEAFF

D: TRBD1
V: TRBV5-4
size: NA
J: TRBJ1-6
DNA: TGTGCCAGCAGCCCCGACAGGGAACCCCTCCACTTT
CDR3: CASSPDREPLHF

D: TRBD1
V: TRBV7-3
size: once
J: TRBJ2-7
DNA: TGTGCCAGCAGCTTAGTTGGGACAGGGGACTACGAGCAGTACTTC
CDR3: CASSLVGTGDYEQYF

D: NA
V: TRBV6-5
size: NA
J: TRBJ2-3
DNA: TGTGCCAGCAGTTACAGTAGAAGGACAGATACGCAGTATTTT
CDR3: CASSYSRRTDTQYF

D: TRBD1
V: TRBV4-3
size: few
J: TRBJ1-2
DNA: TGCGCCAGCAGCCATCCCCGGGACAGGGTCTACACCTTC
CDR3: CASSHPRDRVYTF

D: NA
V: TRBV6-1
size: NA
J: TRBJ2-6
DNA: TGTGCCAGCAGTGTAGGGCAGGGGTCCTCTGGGGCCAACGTCCTGACTTTC
CDR3: CASSVGQGSSGANVLTF

D: NA
V: TRBV4-1
size: NA
J: TRBJ2-2
DNA: TGCGCCAGCAGCTTGCAAATGGGGGTCAGGGTCGGGGAGCTGTTTTTT
CDR3: CASSLQMGVRVGELFF

D: NA
V: TRBV11-2
size: NA
J: TRBJ1-1
DNA: TGTGCCAGCAGCTTAGATTACAGGGCGCGGGGCACTGAAGCTTTCTTT
CDR3: CASSLDYRARGTEAFF

D: NA
V: TRBV27
size: NA
J: TRBJ1-1
DNA: TGTGCCAGCAGGGACAGAATCCACACTGAAGCTTTCTTT
CDR3: CASRDRIHTEAFF

D: TRBD1
V: TRBV6-5
size: NA
J: TRBJ1-5
DNA: TGTGCCAGCAGTTACTCGGCAGGGGGGGGCCAGCCCCAGCATTTT
CDR3: CASSYSAGGGQPQHF

D: TRBD2
V: TRBV4-3
size: NA
J: TRBJ2-1
DNA: TGCGCCAGCAGCCAGGAGCCTAGCGGGGGATCGAACAATGAGCAGTTCTTC
CDR3: CASSQEPSGGSNNEQFF

D: NA
V: TRBV5-1
size: once
J: TRBJ2-1
DNA: TGCGCCAGCAGCTTGGGAGTGGGCAATGAGCAGTTCTTC
CDR3: CASSLGVGNEQFF

D: NA
V: TRBV28
size: NA
J: TRBJ2-1
DNA: TGTGCCCTATCCGCCGGGGGCCCTTACAATGAGCAGTTCTTC
CDR3: CALSAGGPYNEQFF

D: NA
V: TRBV9
size: NA
J: TRBJ2-3
DNA: TGTGCCAGCAGCGTTCACGGGGGAGATACGCAGTATTTT
CDR3: CASSVHGGDTQYF

D: NA
V: TRBV6-1
size: NA
J: TRBJ2-7
DNA: TGTGCCAGCAGTGTGGGGATCGTCGGCTTTACCTACGAGCAGTACTTC
CDR3: CASSVGIVGFTYEQYF

D: NA
V: TRBV2
size: NA
J: TRBJ2-7
DNA: TGTGCCAGCTTTCGGGACTCCTACGAGCAGTACTTC
CDR3: CASFRDSYEQYF

D: NA
V: TRBV4-1
size: NA
J: TRBJ1-5
DNA: TGCGCCAGCAGCCGGGGTCCAGCGGCCAATCAGCCCCAGCATTTT
CDR3: CASSRGPAANQPQHF

D: TRBD1
V: TRBV5-6
size: NA
J: TRBJ1-5
DNA: TGTGCCAGCAGCTTCAGGACAGGGACAAAGGGCAATCAGCCCCAGCATTTT
CDR3: CASSFRTGTKGNQPQHF

D: TRBD2
V: TRBV5-1
size: NA
J: TRBJ2-1
DNA: TGCGCCAGCAAGGGAGGAGCGGGGGGGCCTGATGAGCAGTTCTTC
CDR3: CASKGGAGGPDEQFF

D: NA
V: TRBV2
size: NA
J: TRBJ1-2
DNA: TGTGCCAGCAGCTACGAGGTGAGCCTCCCGTATGGCTACACCTTC
CDR3: CASSYEVSLPYGYTF

D: NA
V: TRBV7-2
size: NA
J: TRBJ1-4
DNA: TGTGCCAGCAGCTTGTCCTCGAATGGGGAAAAACTGTTTTTT
CDR3: CASSLSSNGEKLFF

D: TRBD1
V: TRBV28
size: NA
J: TRBJ2-3
DNA: TGTGCCAGCAACCCGACAGGGCCAGATACGCAGTATTTT
CDR3: CASNPTGPDTQYF

D: TRBD1
V: TRBV27
size: NA
J: TRBJ1-2
DNA: TGTGCCAGCAGGGGGGACAGCTATCGCTACACCTTC
CDR3: CASRGDSYRYTF

D: NA
V: TRBV18
size: NA
J: TRBJ1-1
DNA: TGTGCCAGCTCACCACCGGTCATGAACACTGAAGCTTTCTTT
CDR3: CASSPPVMNTEAFF